Given below is one T cell receptor (beta chain) in context. The antigen is unknown. This sample is drawn from a study of OX40 agonist ivuxolimab in advanced cancers. Whole-study context: The group had a mean age of roughly 56 years, ranged from 23 to 79, and was roughly 80% male. Three patients responded partially, comprising one with hepatocellular carcinoma and two with cutaneous melanoma.

Patients with autoimmune history or systemic immunosuppression were excluded. Study conclusions and caveats: The study observed clonal expansion of CD4+ and CD8+ blood T cells by week 6 at 0.1 to 3.0 mg/kg.

This table comes from immunoSEQ multiplex PCR, and its TCRdb copy is limited to in-frame clones, with some not included. The sample holds around 100,000 clones, roughly 89% seen once. Germline lookup yields CDR1 SGHVS and CDR2 FNYEAQ. The CDR3 totals 16 residues. V was cut by 5 bases and J by 0 bases, with 13 bases left in between. V and J are TRBV7-6 and TRBJ2-2; the D is unclear. The receptor was isolated from an adult with an advanced solid tumor such as melanoma, head and neck, liver or kidney cancer. The source was CD4+ or CD8+ T cells sorted from blood, collected in a trial of the OX40 agonist ivuxolimab. The chain's CDR3 is CASSRLIVANTGELFF. The CDR3 coding sequence is TGTGCCAGCAGCCGATTAATTGTTGCGAACACCGGGGAGCTGTTTTTT. The full variable domain, rest sourced from reference TRBV7-6 and TRBJ2-2, is GAGVSQSPRYKVTKRGQDVALRCDPISGHVSLYWYRQALGQGPEFLTYFNYEAQQDKSGLPNDRFSAERPEGSISTLTIQRTEQRDSAMYRCASSRLIVANTGELFFGEGSRLTVL.